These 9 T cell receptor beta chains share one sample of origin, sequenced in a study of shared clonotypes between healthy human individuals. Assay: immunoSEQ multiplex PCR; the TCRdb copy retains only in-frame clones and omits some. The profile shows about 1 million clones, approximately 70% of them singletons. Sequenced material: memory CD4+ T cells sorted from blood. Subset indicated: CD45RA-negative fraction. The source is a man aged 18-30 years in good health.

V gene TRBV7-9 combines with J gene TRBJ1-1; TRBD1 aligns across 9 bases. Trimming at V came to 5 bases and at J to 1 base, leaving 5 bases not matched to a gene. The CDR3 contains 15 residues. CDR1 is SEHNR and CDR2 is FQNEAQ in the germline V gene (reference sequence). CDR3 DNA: TGTGCCAGCAGCATACAACAGGGGGCGAACACTGAAGCTTTCTTT. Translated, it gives CASSIQQGANTEAFF.

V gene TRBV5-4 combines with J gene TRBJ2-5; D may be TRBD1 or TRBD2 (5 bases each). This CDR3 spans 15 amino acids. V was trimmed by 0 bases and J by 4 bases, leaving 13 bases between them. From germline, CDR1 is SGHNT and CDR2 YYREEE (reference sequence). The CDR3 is CASSLASGLGETQYF. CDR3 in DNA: TGTGCCAGCAGCTTGGCTTCGGGGCTTGGAGAGACCCAGTACTTC.

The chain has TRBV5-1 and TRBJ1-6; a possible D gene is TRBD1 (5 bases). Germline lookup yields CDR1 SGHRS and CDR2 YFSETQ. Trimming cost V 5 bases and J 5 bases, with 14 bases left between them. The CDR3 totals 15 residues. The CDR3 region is CASRPGTGNNSPLHF. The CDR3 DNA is TGCGCCAGCAGGCCTGGGACTGGAAATAATTCACCCCTCCACTTT.

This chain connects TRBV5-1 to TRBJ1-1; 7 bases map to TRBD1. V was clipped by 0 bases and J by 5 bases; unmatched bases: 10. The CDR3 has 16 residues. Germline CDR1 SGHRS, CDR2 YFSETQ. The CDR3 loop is CASSLGQGWGTTEAFF. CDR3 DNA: TGCGCCAGCAGCTTGGGACAGGGCTGGGGAACGACTGAAGCTTTCTTT.

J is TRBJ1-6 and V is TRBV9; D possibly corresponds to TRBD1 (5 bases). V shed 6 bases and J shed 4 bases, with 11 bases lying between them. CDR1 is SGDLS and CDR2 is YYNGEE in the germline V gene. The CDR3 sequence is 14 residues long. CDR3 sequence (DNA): TGTGCCAGCACGGGGGATTTGTATAATTCACCCCTCCACTTT. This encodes CASTGDLYNSPLHF.

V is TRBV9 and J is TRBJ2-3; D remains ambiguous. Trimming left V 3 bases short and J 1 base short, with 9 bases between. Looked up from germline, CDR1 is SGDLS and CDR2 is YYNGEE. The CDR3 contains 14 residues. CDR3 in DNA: TGTGCCAGCAGCGCCACCGACGGCACAGATACGCAGTATTTT. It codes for CASSATDGTDTQYF.

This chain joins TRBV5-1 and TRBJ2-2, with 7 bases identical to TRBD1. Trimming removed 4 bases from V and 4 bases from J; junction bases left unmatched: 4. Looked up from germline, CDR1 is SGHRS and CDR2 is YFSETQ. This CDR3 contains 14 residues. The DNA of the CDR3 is TGCGCCAGCAGCCCGTCAGGGGGCACCGGGGAGCTGTTTTTT. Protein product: CASSPSGGTGELFF. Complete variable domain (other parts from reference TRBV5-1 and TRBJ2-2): KAGVTQTPRYLIKTRGQQVTLSCSPISGHRSVSWYQQTPGQGLQFLFEYFSETQRNKGNFPGRFSGRQFSNSRSEMNVSTLELGDSALYLCASSPSGGTGELFFGEGSRLTVL.

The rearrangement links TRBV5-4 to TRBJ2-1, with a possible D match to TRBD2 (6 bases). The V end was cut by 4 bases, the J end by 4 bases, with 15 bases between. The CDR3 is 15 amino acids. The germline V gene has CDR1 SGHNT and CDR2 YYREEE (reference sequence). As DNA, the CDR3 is TGTGCCAGCAGCCGACCGGGCGGGGTTTACAATGAGCAGTTCTTC. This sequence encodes CASSRPGGVYNEQFF. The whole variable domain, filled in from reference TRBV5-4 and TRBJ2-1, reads ETGVTQSPTHLIKTRGQQVTLRCSSQSGHNTVSWYQQALGQGPQFIFQYYREEENGRGNFPPRFSGLQFPNYSSELNVNALELDDSALYLCASSRPGGVYNEQFFGPGTRLTVL.

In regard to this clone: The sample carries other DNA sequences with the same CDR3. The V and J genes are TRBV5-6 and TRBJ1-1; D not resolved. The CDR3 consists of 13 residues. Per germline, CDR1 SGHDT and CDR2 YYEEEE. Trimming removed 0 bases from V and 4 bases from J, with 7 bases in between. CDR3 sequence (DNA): TGTGCCAGCAGCTTGGTTGGAGTCACTGAAGCTTTCTTT. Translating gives CASSLVGVTEAFF.